The 32 T cell receptor beta chains below all came from one sample that was sequenced in a study of blood T cell repertoires in COVID-19. Profiled with immunoSEQ multiplex PCR; TCRdb holds only in-frame clones, not every one. The table has 120,000 to 150,000 clones, 84% seen once. The sample comprised PBMCs or T cells enriched from blood (not recorded which). These receptors came from a woman in her 50s who had been exposed to COVID-19.

This rearrangement joins TRBV3-1 (or the pseudogene TRBV3-2) to TRBJ2-1, with D maybe TRBD1 (6 bases). Per germline, CDR1 LGHDT and CDR2 YNNKEL (reference sequence). Trimming removed 7 bases from V and 7 bases from J, with 20 bases in between. The CDR3 has 15 residues. CDR3 residues: CASTARQVLGNEQFF. In nucleotides, the CDR3 is TGTGCCAGCACCGCGCGACAGGTTCTGGGGAATGAGCAGTTCTTC.

The CDR3 nucleotides read TGTGCCATCAGTGAGTCTAACTCCGGACTAGGCTACAATGAGCAGTTCTTC. Protein sequence: CAISESNSGLGYNEQFF. This chain uses TRBV10-3 with TRBJ2-1, with 7 bases fitting TRBD2. Trimming cost V 0 bases and J 3 bases; bases outside gene matches: 8. Germline values: CDR1 ENHRY, CDR2 SYGVKD. The CDR3 runs 17 residues.

The rearrangement links TRBV11-1 to TRBJ1-2; TRBD1 matches 8 bases. CDR3 size: 15 residues. V trimming: 4 bases; J trimming: 3 bases; junction bases outside the gene matches: 7. Germline V lookup: CDR1 SGHAT, CDR2 FQDESV (reference sequence). The CDR3 here is CASSSTGVGDYGYTF. The CDR3 DNA sequence: TGTGCCAGCAGCTCGACAGGGGTAGGAGACTATGGCTACACCTTC.

The V gene is TRBV5-6, the J gene TRBJ2-3, with a possible D match to TRBD2 (6 bases). V was shortened by 1 base and J by 4 bases, with 13 bases between the two germline ends. CDR1 is SGHDT and CDR2 is YYEEEE in the germline V gene. The CDR3 has 15 residues. The CDR3 sequence is CASSLRLGPSDTQYF. Here the CDR3 DNA reads TGTGCCAGCAGCTTGCGACTAGGTCCTTCAGATACGCAGTATTTT. The full variable domain, in which reference TRBV5-6 and TRBJ2-3 provide the parts outside the CDR3, is DAGVTQSPTHLIKTRGQQVTLRCSPKSGHDTVSWYQQALGQGPQFIFQYYEEEERQRGNFPDRFSGHQFPNYSSELNVNALLLGDSALYLCASSLRLGPSDTQYFGPGTRLTVL.

This clone was recorded only once. This chain links TRBV7-7 with TRBJ1-3, with unresolved D. V was pared by 1 base and J by 9 bases, with 10 bases between. This CDR3 has 13 amino acids. Germline CDR1 is SSHAT and CDR2 is FNYEAQ (reference sequence). CDR3 in amino acids: CASSLELRSTIYF. In DNA form, the CDR3 reads TGTGCCAGCAGCTTAGAGTTGCGAAGCACCATATATTTT.

V usage is TRBV9 and J usage is TRBJ1-1; D unclear. Per the germline V gene, CDR1 is SGDLS and CDR2 is YYNGEE. This CDR3 has 13 amino acids. Deletions cut 2 bases from V and 1 base from J, with 6 bases between. The CDR3 spells CASSVSGNTEAFF. The CDR3 DNA reads TGTGCCAGCAGCGTTTCCGGGAACACTGAAGCTTTCTTT.

In DNA, the CDR3 is TGTGCCAGCAGAACCGGGACAGGGGGTGGCTACACCTTC. Its translation is CASRTGTGGGYTF. This chain uses TRBV6-5 with TRBJ1-2; 11 positions agree with TRBD1. With V trimmed by 6 bases and J by 7 bases, 4 bases remained unmatched. Germline-derived CDR1 and CDR2 are MNHEY and SVGAGI. The CDR3 runs to 13 residues.

Here the CDR3 DNA reads TGCGCCAGCAGCTTGGGGTTGGGCTCTGAAGCTTTCTTT. Its translation is CASSLGLGSEAFF. The chain joins TRBV5-1 to TRBJ1-1; no clear D gene. This CDR3 comprises 13 residues. CDR1 and CDR2 from the germline V gene are SGHRS and YFSETQ. V lost 0 bases, J lost 6 bases, and 9 bases lay in between.

This clone was observed a handful of times. The rearrangement links TRBV12-3 or TRBV12-4 to TRBJ2-7; D possibly corresponds to TRBD2 (7 bases). CDR3 length equals 12 residues. The V end lost 3 bases, the J end lost 9 bases, and 12 bases lay between the germline ends. CDR3 loop: CASSLWEGGQYF. In DNA, the CDR3 is TGTGCCAGCAGTTTGTGGGAGGGGGGGCAGTACTTC.

The chain carries TRBV6-5 and TRBJ2-7; 7 bases agree with TRBD2. Germline CDR1 MNHEY, CDR2 SVGAGI. This CDR3 region has 13 residues. The ends lost 6 bases at V and 5 bases at J; junction bases unmatched: 7. CDR3 region: CASSSWGGDEQYF. The CDR3 region has the DNA TGTGCCAGCAGCTCATGGGGGGGGGACGAGCAGTACTTC.

The V call is TRBV4-1, the J call TRBJ1-6; 11 bases agree with TRBD1. This CDR3 has 17 residues. Germline V gene data show CDR1 as MGHRA and CDR2 as YSYEKL. J gave up 7 bases and V 2 bases, and 7 bases lay outside the gene matches. The CDR3 DNA sequence: TGCGCCAGCAGCCAAACTGGACAGGGGGCTATGAATTCACCCCTCCACTTT. Translating gives CASSQTGQGAMNSPLHF.

V gene TRBV10-2 combines with J gene TRBJ1-6; D remains ambiguous. V lost 6 bases and J lost 0, with 9 bases in between. This CDR3 has 15 residues. The germline V gene has CDR1 WSHSY and CDR2 SAAADI. The CDR3 loop is CASRKGGSYNSPLHF. The CDR3 bases are TGCGCCAGCAGGAAGGGAGGCTCCTATAATTCACCCCTCCACTTT.

J is TRBJ2-1 and V is TRBV5-4; perhaps TRBD2 as D (6 bases). Trimming took off 0 bases at V and 5 bases at J, with 15 bases between the two ends. Germline values: CDR1 SGHNT, CDR2 YYREEE (reference sequence). The CDR3 loop spans 16 amino acids. The CDR3 sequence is CASSLDPPRTNNEQFF. The CDR3 DNA reads as TGTGCCAGCAGCTTGGACCCACCCCGGACTAACAATGAGCAGTTCTTC.

The rearrangement links TRBV20-1 to TRBJ2-1; TRBD1 agrees at 9 bases. Per the germline V gene, CDR1 is DFQATT and CDR2 is SNEGSKA (reference sequence). The length of the CDR3 is 14 residues. J lost 4 bases, V lost 3 bases, and 4 bases had no gene match. The CDR3 DNA is TGCAGTGCTAGTTCCGGACAGGGGTACAATGAGCAGTTCTTC. Its translation: CSASSGQGYNEQFF.

This CDR3 is CASRLSGGYEQFF. The CDR3 nucleotides are TGTGCCAGCAGGCTTAGCGGGGGGTATGAGCAGTTCTTC. The chain combines TRBV7-9 with TRBJ2-1; TRBD2 agrees at 10 bases. The CDR3 loop spans 13 amino acids. After removal of 6 bases from V and 8 bases from J, the junction contained 4 bases not matched to a gene. Germline CDR1 SEHNR, CDR2 FQNEAQ (reference sequence). Supplemented by reference TRBV7-9 and TRBJ2-1, the full variable domain reads DTGVSQNPRHKITKRGQNVTFRCDPISEHNRLYWYRQTLGQGPEFLTYFQNEAQLEKSRLLSDRFSAERPKGSFSTLEIQRTEQGDSAMYLCASRLSGGYEQFFGPGTRLTVL.

The V gene is TRBV30, the J gene TRBJ2-5, with 7 bases lining up with TRBD2. With V trimmed by 8 bases and J by 5 bases, 11 bases remained unmatched. Germline V gives CDR1 GTSNPN, CDR2 SVGIG (reference sequence). The CDR3 contains 13 residues. CDR3 protein: CARGDEGRETQYF. The CDR3 DNA follows: TGTGCCCGGGGGGATGAGGGACGGGAGACCCAGTACTTC. The variable domain in full, completed from reference TRBV30 and TRBJ2-5, reads SQTIHQWPATLVQPVGSPLSLECTVEGTSNPNLYWYRQAAGRGLQLLFYSVGIGQISSEVPQNLSASRPQDRQFILSSKKLLLSDSGFYLCARGDEGRETQYFGPGTRLLVL.

The J gene is TRBJ2-5, the V gene TRBV7-9; 7 nucleotides line up with TRBD1. J was trimmed by 5 bases and V by 4 bases; bases with no gene match: 13. The CDR3 is 16 residues long. Germline CDR1 SEHNR, CDR2 FQNEAQ (reference sequence). In nucleotides, the CDR3 is TGTGCCAGCAGCTCATCGGACAGGCGACCGCCGGAGACCCAGTACTTC. Translating it yields CASSSSDRRPPETQYF.

V usage is TRBV4-3 and J usage is TRBJ1-2; TRBD1 matches at 8 bases. CDR3 size: 15 residues. CDR1 and CDR2 from the germline V gene are LGHNA and YSLEER. Trimming removed 3 bases from V and 6 bases from J; junction bases left unmatched: 9. In nucleotides, the CDR3 is TGCGCCAGCAGCCATTACTCGGGACAGGCTGATGGCTACACCTTC. Translation: CASSHYSGQADGYTF.

The genes are TRBV27 and TRBJ2-1; 13 bases match TRBD2. The CDR3 consists of 18 residues. V gave up 4 bases and J gave up 0 bases; unmatched junction bases: 6. CDR1 and CDR2 (germline): MNHEY, SMNVEV (reference sequence). CDR3 sequence reads: CASSSPLAGGPSYNEQFF. CDR3 coding DNA: TGTGCCAGCAGTTCCCCACTAGCGGGAGGGCCCTCCTACAATGAGCAGTTCTTC.

The chain couples TRBV5-4 to TRBJ2-3; 10 nucleotides match TRBD2. J was trimmed by 0 bases and V by 2 bases; bases with no gene match: 6. This CDR3 spans 17 amino acids. The germline gives CDR1 SGHNT, CDR2 YYREEE (reference sequence). The CDR3 protein is CASSLRQRGGSTDTQYF. The DNA for the CDR3 is TGTGCCAGCAGCTTACGCCAGCGGGGGGGCAGCACAGATACGCAGTATTTT. Filled out from reference TRBV5-4 and TRBJ2-3, the complete variable domain reads ETGVTQSPTHLIKTRGQQVTLRCSSQSGHNTVSWYQQALGQGPQFIFQYYREEENGRGNFPPRFSGLQFPNYSSELNVNALELDDSALYLCASSLRQRGGSTDTQYFGPGTRLTVL.

The chain has TRBV19 and TRBJ2-2; 7 bases agree with TRBD1. Trimming removed 4 bases from V and 0 bases from J; junction bases left unmatched: 5. The length of the CDR3 is 16 residues. Germline lookup yields CDR1 LNHDA and CDR2 SQIVND (reference sequence). The DNA of the CDR3 is TGTGCCAGTAGTACCGGGACAGCTCCGAACACCGGGGAGCTGTTTTTT. Residues: CASSTGTAPNTGELFF.

The V and J genes are TRBV6-2 or TRBV6-3 and TRBJ1-1; D may be TRBD1 (5 bases). V gave up 6 bases and J gave up 5 bases, with 19 bases separating them. The CDR3 has 15 amino acids. Germline V gives CDR1 MNHEY, CDR2 SVGEGT. The CDR3 region has the DNA TGTGCCAGCAGCACCTGGGCAGGGATGGGAACTGAAGCTTTCTTT. It translates to CASSTWAGMGTEAFF.

This chain links TRBV4-3 with TRBJ2-2; the match to TRBD2 covers 13 bases. The germline V gene has CDR1 LGHNA and CDR2 YSLEER. V dropped 3 bases and J dropped 0; count of bases not matched to a gene: 4. This CDR3 spans 18 amino acids. Here the CDR3 DNA reads TGCGCCAGCAGCCAGGCACTAGCGGGAGGGCCGAACACCGGGGAGCTGTTTTTT. Protein: CASSQALAGGPNTGELFF.

The chain joins TRBV5-1 to TRBJ1-6; no clear D. Germline CDR1 and CDR2: SGHRS and YFSETQ. V was clipped by 5 bases and J by 5 bases, with 14 bases between them. CDR3 size: 15 residues. CDR3 nucleotide sequence: TGCGCCAGCAGAACCGTGCAGGCCGATAATTCACCCCTCCACTTT. Protein sequence: CASRTVQADNSPLHF.

The chain uses TRBV5-1 and TRBJ1-4; D is unclear. Germline V gene lookup returns CDR1 SGHRS and CDR2 YFSETQ. The germline V and J ends were trimmed by 0 bases and 5 bases, with 8 bases remaining between them. The length of the CDR3 is 14 residues. CDR3 nucleotides: TGCGCCAGCAGCTTGGCCGGGATGAATGAAAAACTGTTTTTT. This translates into CASSLAGMNEKLFF.

This clone was detected only once. V is TRBV3-1 (or the pseudogene TRBV3-2) and J is TRBJ1-2; 11 bases align to TRBD1. V lost 1 base and J lost 8; bases outside the gene matches: 6. Germline V lookup: CDR1 LGHDT, CDR2 YNNKEL (reference sequence). CDR3 length: 15 amino acids. CDR3 residues: CASSQGGQGVGGYTF. The CDR3 nucleotides read TGTGCCAGCAGCCAAGGGGGACAGGGGGTCGGAGGCTACACCTTC.

The chain is built from TRBV18 and TRBJ1-4, with TRBD1 matching 8 bases. J was trimmed by 7 bases and V by 6 bases; bases with no gene match: 10. Germline CDR1 KGHSH, CDR2 LQKENI. The CDR3 loop spans 15 amino acids. For the CDR3, the DNA is TGTGCCAGCTCCCCTGGACAGGGAGCGGGTGAAAAACTGTTTTTT. It translates to CASSPGQGAGEKLFF. Full variable domain (remainder filled in from reference TRBV18 and TRBJ1-4): NAGVMQNPRHLVRRRGQEARLRCSPMKGHSHVYWYRQLPEEGLKFMVYLQKENIIDESGMPKERFSAEFPKEGPSILRIQQVVRGDSAAYFCASSPGQGAGEKLFFGSGTQLSVL.

V and J are TRBV19 and TRBJ2-2; TRBD2 matches 11 bases. The CDR3 has 17 amino acids. V gave up 7 bases and J gave up 1 base; unmatched junction bases: 8. The germline V gene encodes CDR1 LNHDA and CDR2 SQIVND (reference sequence). CDR3 residues: CASTQTGTSGNTGELFF. The CDR3 DNA reads as TGTGCCAGTACCCAAACCGGGACTAGCGGGAACACCGGGGAGCTGTTTTTT.

Notes on this clone: The same CDR3 arises from other DNA sequences in this sample as well. The V call is TRBV24-1, the J call TRBJ2-5; 11 nucleotides align to TRBD2. V trimming: 9 bases; J trimming: 4 bases; junction bases outside the gene matches: 3. This CDR3 has 13 amino acids. Looked up from germline, CDR1 is KGHDR and CDR2 is SFDVKD. The CDR3 loop is CATSLAGGETQYF. The CDR3 region has the DNA TGTGCCACCTCGCTAGCGGGGGGAGAGACCCAGTACTTC.

This clone was observed a single time. The chain recombines TRBV4-2 with TRBJ1-1; D remains unclear. Trimming cost V 3 bases and J 4 bases, with 9 bases left between them. The CDR3 extends over 13 amino acids. CDR1 LGHNA and CDR2 YNFKEQ come from the germline V gene. CDR3 in amino acids: CASSQVGFTEAFF. The CDR3 DNA sequence: TGTGCCAGCAGCCAGGTCGGTTTCACTGAAGCTTTCTTT.

V usage is TRBV7-9 and J usage is TRBJ2-7, with 10 bases fitting TRBD1. The CDR3 consists of 16 residues. Germline-derived CDR1 and CDR2 are SEHNR and FQNEAQ (reference sequence). The V gene end was trimmed by 5 bases and the J gene end by 4 bases; junction bases not matched to a gene: 11. The CDR3 DNA is TGTGCCAGCAGCGTAAACCGGGACAGGGGAGGTTACGAGCAGTACTTC. Translated, it gives CASSVNRDRGGYEQYF.

This clone was counted once. V and J are TRBV19 and TRBJ1-5; the match to TRBD1 covers 9 bases. V trimming: 6 bases; J trimming: 1 base; junction bases outside the gene matches: 4. This CDR3 contains 15 residues. Per germline, CDR1 LNHDA and CDR2 SQIVND (reference sequence). CDR3 protein: CASSLQGASNQPQHF. The CDR3 nucleotides read TGTGCCAGTAGCCTACAGGGGGCGAGCAATCAGCCCCAGCATTTT.